This T cell receptor (beta chain) stems from a study of shared clonotypes between healthy human individuals. Study results and caveats: Memory subsets generally showed lower estimated richness than naive subsets. Though the depth was large, rarefaction showed that sorted-subset sequencing was incomplete.

Concerning this clone: The target antigen is unknown. The same CDR3 arises from other DNA sequences in this sample as well.

Trimming took 6 bases from V and 4 from J, leaving 10 bases between them. The CDR3 sequence is 13 residues long. Germline V gives CDR1 MNHEY, CDR2 SMNVEV (reference sequence). Authors' data handling: Junction-only immunoSEQ data arrived without quality scores, meaning filtering differed. The assay was immunoSEQ multiplex PCR, and TCRdb's table has in-frame clones only and misses some. V and J calls and clone size are copied from that table; D and trimming were computed from the DNA. The table lists 2 million or so clones, about 95% of them singletons. CD8 cells classed as naive were CD45RO-negative and positively selected for CCR7, excluding terminally differentiated effector memory CD45RA+ cells.

Material: naive CD8+ T cells sorted from blood. This TCR was recovered from a young man in good health. The J gene is TRBJ2-1, the V gene TRBV27; D is undetermined. The CDR3 region has the DNA TGTGCCAGCAGCCCTGGACCTTACAATGAGCAGTTCTTC. Encoded protein: CASSPGPYNEQFF.